The 2 T cell receptor beta chains below come from one sample, sequenced in a study of blood T cell repertoires in COVID-19. Clones were read by immunoSEQ multiplex PCR, and TCRdb kept only the in-frame ones, dropping some. The data hold some 110,000 clones, with about 70% observed a single time. Material: peripheral blood. These receptors were collected from a man older than 75 with COVID-19, enrolled during active disease.

The J gene is TRBJ1-2, the V gene TRBV5-1; 8 bases fit TRBD1. The J segment lost 1 base and the V segment lost 0 bases, leaving 8 bases of the junction unmatched. There are 17 residues in the CDR3. Germline V gene lookup returns CDR1 SGHRS and CDR2 YFSETQ. This chain's CDR3 is CASSLVFWDRFNYGYTF. The CDR3 DNA sequence: TGCGCCAGCAGCTTGGTTTTCTGGGACAGGTTTAACTATGGCTACACCTTC.

V is TRBV5-1 and J is TRBJ1-6; TRBD1 agrees at 8 bases. This CDR3 region has 16 residues. From germline, CDR1 is SGHRS and CDR2 YFSETQ. J lost 10 bases, V lost 2 bases, and 11 bases had no gene match. Written as DNA, the CDR3 is TGCGCCAGCAGCTTACAAGGACAGGGCCTACAATCACCCCTCCACTTT. Translating gives CASSLQGQGLQSPLHF.